These 23 T cell receptor beta chains originate from one sample sequenced in a study of shared clonotypes between healthy human individuals. Sequencing was performed with immunoSEQ multiplex PCR; in TCRdb, only in-frame clones are kept and a portion is missing. Among 2 million to 2.5 million clones, approximately 96% were seen once, and the ten largest hold roughly 0.13%. Sample: naive CD4+ T cells sorted from blood. Subset: CD45RA+ positively selected. The receptors come from a man younger than 30 in good health.

The V call is TRBV4-1, the J call TRBJ2-3; D is undetermined. Germline V lookup: CDR1 MGHRA, CDR2 YSYEKL. This CDR3 is built from 16 residues. Trimming shortened V by 4 bases and J by 1 base, and 15 bases separated the two germline ends. This CDR3 reads CASSPVSGRGTDTQYF. The CDR3 DNA is TGCGCCAGCAGCCCCGTGAGTGGAAGGGGCACAGATACGCAGTATTTT.

The chain couples TRBV11-2 to TRBJ2-7; possibly TRBD1 for D (5 bases). The CDR3 consists of 15 residues. The V gene lost 1 base and the J gene lost 0 bases, with 10 bases spanning the gap. Per the germline V gene, CDR1 is SGHAT and CDR2 is FQNNGV. The CDR3 DNA reads TGTGCCAGCAGCTTAGCTCCGGACACCTCCTACGAGCAGTACTTC. Translating it yields CASSLAPDTSYEQYF.

V and J are TRBV28 and TRBJ2-7; TRBD2 matches 8 bases. There are 14 residues in the CDR3. The J segment lost 2 bases and the V segment lost 5 bases, leaving 5 bases of the junction unmatched. The germline V gene encodes CDR1 MDHEN and CDR2 SYDVKM. CDR3 protein: CASSQGRGAYEQYF. The CDR3 region has the DNA TGTGCCAGCAGTCAGGGGCGGGGGGCCTACGAGCAGTACTTC.

V usage is TRBV5-4 and J usage is TRBJ2-7; 8 bases fit TRBD2. The CDR3 consists of 13 residues. With V trimmed by 2 bases and J by 2 bases, 0 bases remained unmatched. Germline lookup yields CDR1 SGHNT and CDR2 YYREEE (reference sequence). In nucleotides, the CDR3 is TGTGCCAGCAGCTTTAGCGGGGCCTACGAGCAGTACTTC. Amino acid sequence: CASSFSGAYEQYF. Full variable domain (rest looked up from reference TRBV5-4 and TRBJ2-7): ETGVTQSPTHLIKTRGQQVTLRCSSQSGHNTVSWYQQALGQGPQFIFQYYREEENGRGNFPPRFSGLQFPNYSSELNVNALELDDSALYLCASSFSGAYEQYFGPGTRLTVT.

The V gene is TRBV4-1, the J gene TRBJ1-4, with D possibly matching TRBD1 (6 bases). CDR1 and CDR2 (germline): MGHRA, YSYEKL. Trimming shortened V by 1 base and J by 2 bases, and 20 bases separated the two germline ends. The CDR3 covers 19 residues. This CDR3 is CASSQAWQGRIRTNEKLFF. CDR3 sequence (DNA): TGCGCCAGCAGCCAAGCATGGCAGGGGCGGATTAGGACTAATGAAAAACTGTTTTTT.

V is TRBV6-5 and J is TRBJ1-5; 7 nucleotides match TRBD1. Germline V CDR1 and CDR2: MNHEY, SVGAGI. The J segment lost 4 bases and the V segment lost 5 bases, leaving 8 bases of the junction unmatched. This CDR3 has 15 residues. The chain's CDR3 is CASSPDRVRNQPQHF. For the CDR3, the DNA is TGTGCCAGCAGTCCAGACAGGGTAAGGAATCAGCCCCAGCATTTT.

J is TRBJ2-7 and V is TRBV27; 9 nucleotides match TRBD2. The V and J ends lost 2 bases and 3 bases, in that order; junction bases with no gene match: 5. CDR1 and CDR2 (germline): MNHEY, SMNVEV (reference sequence). The CDR3 length is 15 residues. CDR3: CASSLGLAGSYEQYF. The CDR3 coding sequence is TGTGCCAGCAGTTTAGGGCTAGCGGGGAGCTACGAGCAGTACTTC.

This rearrangement joins TRBV19 to TRBJ2-7, with 14 bases aligning to TRBD2. V lost 5 bases and J lost 4; bases outside the gene matches: 4. CDR3 length equals 15 residues. From germline, CDR1 is LNHDA and CDR2 SQIVND (reference sequence). The CDR3, as DNA: TGTGCCAGTAGTCCGGGGACTAGCGGGAGATACGAGCAGTACTTC. It encodes CASSPGTSGRYEQYF. The full variable domain, in which reference TRBV19 and TRBJ2-7 provide the parts outside the CDR3, is DGGITQSPKYLFRKEGQNVTLSCEQNLNHDAMYWYRQDPGQGLRLIYYSQIVNDFQKGDIAEGYSVSREKKESFPLTVTSAQKNPTAFYLCASSPGTSGRYEQYFGPGTRLTVT.

The chain recombines TRBV4-1 with TRBJ2-5, with TRBD1 identical over 9 bases. Germline values: CDR1 MGHRA, CDR2 YSYEKL. This CDR3 region has 15 residues. V shed 4 bases and J 5 bases; nucleotides not matched to a gene: 8. The CDR3 protein is CASSRGTGWRETQYF. CDR3 in DNA: TGCGCCAGCAGCCGCGGGACAGGGTGGAGGGAGACCCAGTACTTC.

This rearrangement joins TRBV7-6 to TRBJ2-2; D gene uncertain. Germline CDR1 is SGHVS and CDR2 is FNYEAQ. V lost 5 bases and J lost 6, with 10 bases in between. CDR3 size: 13 residues. The CDR3 sequence is CASSPILSGELFF. CDR3 DNA sequence: TGTGCCAGCAGCCCGATACTGTCCGGGGAGCTGTTTTTT.

This rearrangement joins TRBV15 to TRBJ1-2; D ambiguous. The CDR3 length is 14 residues. V was pared by 0 bases and J by 5 bases, with 10 bases between. Germline V gene sequence: CDR1 LNHNV, CDR2 YYDKDF (reference sequence). The CDR3 DNA follows: TGTGCCACCAGCAGAGACGTAGCAGTATATGGCTACACCTTC. Protein product: CATSRDVAVYGYTF.

The chain links TRBV18 to TRBJ1-4, with no clear D. Deletions cut 3 bases from V and 7 bases from J, with 18 bases between. The CDR3 runs 16 residues. Germline values: CDR1 KGHSH, CDR2 LQKENI. The CDR3 region has the DNA TGTGCCAGCTCACCCATGCCCGTGGAGGTAACTGAAAAACTGTTTTTT. Translated: CASSPMPVEVTEKLFF.

The chain carries TRBV5-4 and TRBJ1-2; D unresolved. The length of the CDR3 is 17 residues. V was clipped by 2 bases and J by 4 bases, with 21 bases between them. In germline, CDR1 is SGHNT, CDR2 YYREEE (reference sequence). The CDR3 reads CASSLELMAGLGYGYTF. The CDR3 DNA reads TGTGCCAGCAGCTTAGAACTTATGGCGGGTCTCGGCTATGGCTACACCTTC.

The gene calls are TRBV9 and TRBJ2-7; 13 positions agree with TRBD2. The germline CDR1 and CDR2 sequences are SGDLS and YYNGEE. This CDR3 comprises 18 residues. The J segment lost 4 bases and the V segment lost 4 bases, leaving 14 bases of the junction unmatched. CDR3 region: CASSQTARTSGRRYEQYF. The CDR3 DNA reads TGTGCCAGCAGCCAGACCGCCCGGACTAGCGGGAGAAGGTACGAGCAGTACTTC. The full variable domain, in which reference TRBV9 and TRBJ2-7 provide the parts outside the CDR3, is DSGVTQTPKHLITATGQRVTLRCSPRSGDLSVYWYQQSLDQGLQFLIQYYNGEERAKGNILERFSAQQFPDLHSELNLSSLELGDSALYFCASSQTARTSGRRYEQYFGPGTRLTVT.

This chain connects TRBV6-1 to TRBJ1-1, with D unclear. V was pared by 5 bases and J by 7 bases, with 2 bases between. CDR3 length equals 9 residues. Germline assignment: CDR1 MNHNS and CDR2 SASEGT. The CDR3: CASSSEAFF. In nucleotides, the CDR3 is TGTGCCAGCAGTAGTGAAGCTTTCTTT.

The V and J genes are TRBV18 and TRBJ2-1; D is ambiguous. The CDR3 length is 12 residues. The V and J ends lost 1 base and 10 bases respectively, with 8 bases between them. CDR1 is KGHSH and CDR2 is LQKENI in the germline V gene. CDR3 bases: TGTGCCAGCTCACCACTGAAGTGGGAGCAGTTCTTC. As protein: CASSPLKWEQFF.

This sequence joins TRBV5-6 and TRBJ2-1; TRBD2 matches at 7 bases. Germline lookup yields CDR1 SGHDT and CDR2 YYEEEE. J lost 2 bases, V lost 0 bases, and 5 bases had no gene match. The CDR3 consists of 16 residues. As DNA, the CDR3 is TGTGCCAGCAGCTTGGTTCTTGGACTAGCCTACAATGAGCAGTTCTTC. It specifies CASSLVLGLAYNEQFF.

The V and J genes are TRBV5-4 and TRBJ1-2; D possibly corresponds to TRBD1 (5 bases). CDR3 length equals 16 residues. The ends were cut back, 0 bases at V and 4 bases at J, with 16 bases in the middle. Germline CDR1 and CDR2: SGHNT and YYREEE (reference sequence). As DNA, the CDR3 is TGTGCCAGCAGCTTGGTCGAGGGGAGCAAATCCTATGGCTACACCTTC. Its translation is CASSLVEGSKSYGYTF.

This chain joins TRBV6-6 and TRBJ1-1; TRBD1 matches 11 bases. Germline V gives CDR1 MNHNY, CDR2 SVGAGI (reference sequence). V trimming: 4 bases; J trimming: 3 bases; junction bases outside the gene matches: 1. The CDR3 is 14 amino acids. Here the CDR3 DNA reads TGTGCCAGCAGTTGGGACAGGGGGTACACTGAAGCTTTCTTT. Protein sequence: CASSWDRGYTEAFF.

CDR3 bases: TGTGCCAGCAGCCCAACTAGCGTCGTAGAGACCCAGTACTTC. Its protein product is CASSPTSVVETQYF. This chain joins TRBV7-9 and TRBJ2-5, with 7 bases fitting TRBD2. The V and J ends lost 5 bases and 4 bases, in that order; junction bases with no gene match: 7. This CDR3 comprises 14 residues. CDR1 is SEHNR, CDR2 FQNEAQ, per germline (reference sequence).

This sequence joins TRBV11-2 and TRBJ1-2; D gene uncertain. Germline lookup yields CDR1 SGHAT and CDR2 FQNNGV. The length of the CDR3 is 13 residues. The V end was cut by 5 bases, the J end by 2 bases, with 9 bases between. The CDR3 DNA sequence: TGTGCCAGCAGCCCTGGGAAAAACTATGGCTACACCTTC. Translated, it gives CASSPGKNYGYTF.

For this clone: The sample has other DNA sequences that encode this CDR3 too. The rearrangement joins TRBV5-1 to TRBJ1-3, with D perhaps matching TRBD1 (5 bases). Trimming cost V 5 bases and J 2 bases, with 11 bases left between them. This CDR3 is 14 amino acids long. CDR1 is SGHRS and CDR2 is YFSETQ in the germline V gene. The CDR3 is CASSQQGPGNTIYF. The DNA for the CDR3 is TGCGCCAGCAGTCAGCAGGGTCCTGGAAACACCATATATTTT.

This chain connects TRBV5-1 to TRBJ2-2; TRBD1 might be the D (5 bases). The germline CDR1 and CDR2 sequences are SGHRS and YFSETQ. V shed 0 bases and J shed 6 bases, with 12 bases lying between them. This CDR3 region has 15 residues. The CDR3 nucleotides are TGCGCCAGCAGCTTGGAGGGGCTGTCCTCCGGGGAGCTGTTTTTT. This sequence encodes CASSLEGLSSGELFF.